This TCR beta chain was retrieved from a study of T cell responses to AZD1222 COVID-19 vaccine. Regarding the study as a whole: Without day 14 samples, only post-peak T cell repertoires were studied. Among vaccine-associated CD4 TCRs, coverage spanned spike, with dominance at 160-218 and 743-854. Donors were chiefly white British, with a greater number of females, and clonal diversity was perhaps underestimated.

This clone came up once. The antigen is unknown. Some clones are missing from TCRdb's copy, which holds only in-frame ones; the method was immunoSEQ multiplex PCR. The sample has 180,000 or so clones, approximately 90% seen once; the top ten hold less than 2%. The sample consisted of peripheral blood, taken 28 days after the second AZD1222 dose. The TCR sequence derives from an adult who received the AZD1222 COVID-19 vaccine.

As DNA, the CDR3 is TGTGCCAGCAGCCAGTACCGGGACTACAAACTTGACGGCAATGAGCAGTTCTTC. Protein product: CASSQYRDYKLDGNEQFF. The chain recombines TRBV7-6 with TRBJ2-1, with 7 bases matching TRBD2. Germline V gene data show CDR1 as SGHVS and CDR2 as FNYEAQ. J was trimmed by 6 bases and V by 5 bases; bases with no gene match: 19. The CDR3 runs 18 residues.